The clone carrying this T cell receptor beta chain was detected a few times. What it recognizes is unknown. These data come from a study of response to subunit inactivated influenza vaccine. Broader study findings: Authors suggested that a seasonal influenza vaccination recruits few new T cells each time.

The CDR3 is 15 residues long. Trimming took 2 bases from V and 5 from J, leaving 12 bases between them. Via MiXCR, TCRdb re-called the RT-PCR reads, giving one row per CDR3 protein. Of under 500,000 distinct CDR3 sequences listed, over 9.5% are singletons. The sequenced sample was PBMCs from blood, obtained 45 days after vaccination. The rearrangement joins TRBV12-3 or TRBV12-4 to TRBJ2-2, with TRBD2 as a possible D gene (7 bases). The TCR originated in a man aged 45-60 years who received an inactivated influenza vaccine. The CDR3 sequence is CASSLFGGRTGELFF. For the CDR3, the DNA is TGTGCCAGCAGTTTATTCGGGGGGCGGACCGGGGAGCTGTTTTTT.